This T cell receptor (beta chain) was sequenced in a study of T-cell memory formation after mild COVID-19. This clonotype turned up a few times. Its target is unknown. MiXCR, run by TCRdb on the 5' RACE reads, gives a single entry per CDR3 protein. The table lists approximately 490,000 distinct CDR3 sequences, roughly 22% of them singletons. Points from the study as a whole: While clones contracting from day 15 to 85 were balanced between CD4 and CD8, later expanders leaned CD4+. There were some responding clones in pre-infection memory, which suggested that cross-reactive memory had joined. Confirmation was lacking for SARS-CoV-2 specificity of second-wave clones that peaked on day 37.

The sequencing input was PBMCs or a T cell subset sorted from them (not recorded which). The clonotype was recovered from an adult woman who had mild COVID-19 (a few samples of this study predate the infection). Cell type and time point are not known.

CDR3 in amino acids: CAWRGDGDGSPLHF. The CDR3 region has the DNA TGTGCCTGGAGGGGGGATGGGGATGGTTCACCCCTCCACTTT. This chain links TRBV30 with TRBJ1-6; TRBD1 might be the D (5 bases). The CDR3 runs 14 residues. From germline, CDR1 is GTSNPN and CDR2 SVGIG (reference sequence). V gave up 3 bases and J gave up 9 bases, with 15 bases separating them.